This T cell receptor beta chain was found in a study of graft-versus-host responses after intestinal transplantation (dated by TCRdb to the early 2020s). The study in broad terms: Recipients received multivisceral, liver-intestinal, or isolated intestinal transplants. Anti-thymocyte globulin induction was given to all recipients, followed by maintenance tacrolimus and steroids for around three years. After intestinal transplantation, graft-versus-host and host-versus-graft alloreactive T cell clones were followed in the graft, circulation and bone marrow using bulk TCR-beta CDR3 sequencing. To identify alloreactive clones, pre-transplant mixed lymphocyte reaction products were sequenced and compared with unstimulated pre-transplant donor and recipient T cells. The cohort enrolled 24 intestinal transplant recipients including one retransplant, and a few patients lacking pretransplant specimens were excluded. A peak of at least 4% donor T cells among recipient peripheral blood mononuclear cells was the definition used for donor T cell macrochimerism. Samples from a few later patients were sequenced in-house on an Illumina MiSeq with MiXCR processing rather than by the commercial service. Broader findings and caveats from the paper: In patients with donor T cell macrochimerism, the allografts had high GvH to HvG T cell clonal ratios. Conclusions were limited by the relatively low number and heterogeneity of intestinal transplant patients. Early after transplant, peak levels of circulating GvH clones were associated with declines in HvG clones. GvH clones were found in recipient bone marrow, and some of the GvH clones appeared earlier in ileal mucosa or blood, which is consistent with an intestinal mucosal origin.

A word on this clone: This receptor's antigen is unknown. Base quality data are lacking; no much larger clone is found one base away.

The sample's time point, from its label and the paper: cells obtained before transplantation from donor or recipient. CD3+CD4+ and CD3+CD8+ populations were FACS-sorted from unstimulated pre-transplant donor and recipient cells taken from spleen or lymph nodes. The library was produced with the immunoSEQ multiplex PCR assay. For most patients, genomic DNA was isolated with the Qiagen DNeasy Blood and Tissue Kit and sent frozen to Adaptive Biotechnologies for TCR sequencing. For most patients, high-throughput TCR-beta CDR3 sequencing of genomic DNA was performed by Adaptive Biotechnologies. On the authors' methods: Adaptive's ImmunoSEQ software was the source of the TCR sequencing data for 15 to 20 patients, while a few other patients were processed with MiXCR and VDJtools. To correct CD4 versus CD8 sorting errors, any sequence found in both subsets at a frequency ratio below 5:1 was removed. Because the origin of CDR3 nucleotide sequences shared between donor and recipient could not be assigned, those sequences were removed. To be classed as alloreactive, a clone needed at least 2-fold expansion over unstimulated cells and a minimum CFSE-low frequency of 0.002% (template counts) or 0.001% (read counts). Clones detected in sequenced pre-transplant spleen, lymph node, or MLR CFSE-low populations of the donor or recipient were defined as mappable. The cumulative frequency of alloreactive clones was calculated as a percentage of all sequences, weighted by copy number. In its TCRdb copy, this immuneACCESS table keeps in-frame sequences only and misses some clones. Where compared with another copy, unresolved V genes explain less than half of these, and the others have no known cause. Clone size and V and J calls were adopted from that table, with D and trimming inferred from the DNA. This sample has some 96,000 clones in its table, and about 90% of those were observed once. The top ten hold roughly 0.97% of the sample.

The receptor was isolated from a human donor who was the organ donor for an intestinal transplant. The specimen was unstimulated CD4+ T cells sorted from spleen or lymph node cells, collected before transplant.

The encoded CDR3 is CAWSVQGYNSPLHF. The DNA sequence is given as TGTGCCTGGAGTGTACAGGGGTATAATTCACCCCTCCACTTT. Here the chain combines TRBV30 and TRBJ1-6, with 7 bases in between that match TRBD1. Taken from cysteine to phenylalanine, the CDR3 has 14 residues. Left in the record is the CDR3 DNA by itself, 42 bases read in frame from the first base. V is cut back by 0 bases and J by 4 bases, with 0 bases in the junction unmatched. According to the germline V gene (reference sequence), CDR1 reads GTSNPN and CDR2 reads SVGIG.